This is a list of T cell receptor beta chains from one sample in a study of cytomegalovirus exposure and HLA in healthy donors. Only in-frame clones appear in the TCRdb table, and some are missing; sequencing was by immunoSEQ multiplex PCR. Among over 100,000 clones listed, around four fifths were seen once. The specimen sequenced was PBMCs. The receptors derive from a man in his forties in good health and CMV-seronegative. Each CDR3 is given with its conserved first and last residue. The D gene is left open where the match is weak. Clone size, where shown, is once, few, many, or a class for clones that have expanded.

D,size,V,J,CDR3,DNA
-,-,TRBV7-2,TRBJ1-3,CASSPEGISGNTIYF,TGTGCCAGCAGCCCAGAGGGCATCTCTGGAAACACCATATATTTT
TRBD1,-,TRBV19,TRBJ1-1,CASRRDRENTEAFF,TGTGCCAGTAGAAGGGACAGGGAGAACACTGAAGCTTTCTTT
TRBD2,-,TRBV7-2,TRBJ2-3,CASSPQSGLAGVTDTQYF,TGTGCCAGCAGCCCACAATCAGGACTAGCGGGGGTCACAGATACGCAGTATTTT
-,-,TRBV5-1,TRBJ2-5,CASSLGSVWETQYF,TGCGCCAGCAGCTTGGGATCGGTCTGGGAGACCCAGTACTTC
-,-,TRBV4-1,TRBJ2-3,CASSQEPRGRKDTQYF,TGCGCCAGCAGCCAAGAGCCACGGGGGAGAAAGGATACGCAGTATTTT
-,-,TRBV4-2,TRBJ2-3,CASSQEGGQDTQYF,TGTGCCAGCAGCCAAGAGGGGGGGCAGGATACGCAGTATTTT
TRBD1,-,TRBV6-6,TRBJ1-1,CASSRQGYTEAFF,TGTGCCAGCTCCCGACAGGGGTACACTGAAGCTTTCTTT
-,few,TRBV11-1,TRBJ1-2,CASSPDQGNYGYTF,TGTGCCAGCAGCCCAGACCAGGGGAACTATGGCTACACCTTC
-,-,TRBV7-9,TRBJ2-7,CASSLQGGVWYEQYF,TGTGCCAGCAGCCTGCAGGGCGGGGTCTGGTACGAGCAGTACTTC
TRBD2,-,TRBV4-2,TRBJ2-7,CASSPLGGSGGAYEQYF,TGTGCCAGCAGCCCCTTGGGTGGCAGCGGGGGGGCGTACGAGCAGTACTTC
TRBD2,-,TRBV9,TRBJ2-2,CASSLSTSGGSLYNTGELFF,TGTGCCAGCAGCCTCAGCACTAGCGGGGGCTCTCTTTATAACACCGGGGAGCTGTTTTTT
-,-,TRBV10-3,TRBJ2-4,CAISLTGDDIQYF,TGTGCCATCAGCCTGACCGGAGATGACATTCAGTACTTC
-,-,TRBV19,TRBJ2-7,CASRALGGEQYF,TGTGCCAGTAGGGCATTGGGAGGCGAGCAGTACTTC
-,-,TRBV27,TRBJ1-4,CASSLPGPNEKLFF,TGTGCCAGCAGTTTACCAGGGCCAAATGAAAAACTGTTTTTT
TRBD1,-,TRBV5-5,TRBJ1-3,CASSFRDSRQIAGNTIYF,TGTGCCAGCAGCTTCCGGGACAGTCGCCAAATCGCTGGAAACACCATATATTTT
TRBD1,-,TRBV7-9,TRBJ1-4,CASSDRGRVEKLFF,TGTGCCAGCAGCGACAGGGGGCGCGTTGAAAAACTGTTTTTT
TRBD1,-,TRBV7-2,TRBJ1-2,CASSRDGQGTYGYTF,TGTGCCAGCAGCCGAGACGGACAGGGCACCTATGGCTACACCTTC
TRBD1,-,TRBV19,TRBJ1-5,CATRGQSNQPQHF,TGTGCCACCAGGGGACAGTCCAATCAGCCCCAGCATTTT
TRBD2,-,TRBV15,TRBJ2-1,CATGGGRSYNEQFF,TGTGCCACCGGCGGGGGACGCTCCTACAATGAGCAGTTCTTC
-,-,TRBV7-3,TRBJ2-2,CASSPTDRNTGELFF,TGTGCCAGCAGCCCGACGGACAGGAACACCGGGGAGCTGTTTTTT
-,-,TRBV15,TRBJ1-4,CATSRDFLGRVSNEKLFF,TGTGCCACCAGCAGAGATTTTCTTGGCAGGGTCTCTAATGAAAAACTGTTTTTT
-,-,TRBV19,TRBJ2-3,CASTPGGSTDTQYF,TGTGCCAGTACTCCCGGCGGGTCCACAGATACGCAGTATTTT
TRBD2,-,TRBV7-2,TRBJ2-3,CASSLIAGGITDTQYF,TGTGCCAGCAGCTTAATAGCGGGGGGCATCACAGATACGCAGTATTTT
TRBD1,once,TRBV18,TRBJ1-5,CASSLPGQGSAGPQHF,TGTGCCAGCTCACTCCCGGGACAGGGGTCCGCAGGGCCCCAGCATTTT
-,-,TRBV27,TRBJ2-1,CASSFDRYNEQFF,TGTGCCAGCAGTTTTGACAGGTACAATGAGCAGTTCTTC
TRBD1,-,TRBV7-6,TRBJ2-5,CASSSIAGQGAEQYF,TGTGCCAGCAGCTCCATCGCAGGACAGGGCGCGGAGCAGTACTTC
-,-,TRBV2,TRBJ1-3,CASTPTERVNTIYF,TGTGCCAGCACCCCTACCGAGAGGGTGAACACCATATATTTT
TRBD2,few,TRBV6-4,TRBJ2-5,CASSEAASGGETQYF,TGTGCCAGCAGTGAAGCCGCTAGCGGGGGGGAGACCCAGTACTTC
-,-,TRBV7-8,TRBJ1-1,CASRPGGNTEAFF,TGTGCCAGCAGGCCGGGGGGGAACACTGAAGCTTTCTTT
-,few,TRBV5-1,TRBJ1-1,CASSLGRVTEAFF,TGCGCCAGCAGCCTGGGCCGGGTCACTGAAGCTTTCTTT
-,-,TRBV19,TRBJ2-7,CASSIAAQGYEQYF,TGTGCCAGTAGTATAGCGGCGCAGGGCTACGAGCAGTACTTC
-,-,TRBV18,TRBJ2-3,CASSPNPPGADTQYF,TGTGCCAGCTCACCCAACCCCCCGGGGGCAGATACGCAGTATTTT
TRBD1,-,TRBV19,TRBJ2-7,CASSPRGHAPGQGSYEQYF,TGTGCCAGTAGTCCTAGGGGTCATGCACCGGGACAGGGCTCCTACGAGCAGTACTTC
TRBD2,-,TRBV10-3,TRBJ2-2,CAISVSAGGTGELFF,TGTGCCATCAGTGTTTCAGCGGGGGGAACCGGGGAGCTGTTTTTT
-,-,TRBV30,TRBJ1-2,CAWSNKDFNYGYTF,TGTGCCTGGAGTAATAAGGACTTTAACTATGGCTACACCTTC
TRBD2,-,TRBV29-1,TRBJ2-2,CSVGGGSGTGELFF,TGCAGCGTCGGGGGGGGATCTGGTACCGGGGAGCTGTTTTTT
TRBD1,-,TRBV7-3,TRBJ2-7,CASSSGQPLGEQYF,TGTGCCAGCAGCTCGGGACAGCCATTGGGGGAGCAGTACTTC
-,-,TRBV23-1,TRBJ1-1,CASSQSRGGSTEAFF,TGCGCCAGCAGTCAATCGAGAGGCGGCAGCACTGAAGCTTTCTTT
TRBD1,-,TRBV7-9,TRBJ1-2,CASSSGQGAAYGYTF,TGTGCCAGCAGCTCAGGACAGGGGGCGGCCTATGGCTACACCTTC
-,-,TRBV29-1,TRBJ1-3,CSVTESSGNTIYF,TGCAGCGTCACAGAATCCTCTGGAAACACCATATATTTT
TRBD1,few,TRBV11-2,TRBJ1-2,CASSRDRGDGYTF,TGTGCCAGCAGTCGCGACAGGGGAGATGGCTACACCTTC
TRBD1,-,TRBV7-6,TRBJ2-7,CASSLGGQGYEQYF,TGTGCCAGCAGCTTAGGCGGACAGGGCTACGAGCAGTACTTC
-,-,TRBV19,TRBJ1-2,CASSLISGAVQERGYTF,TGTGCCAGTAGTCTCATCTCAGGAGCCGTACAAGAGCGGGGCTACACCTTC
-,-,TRBV4-3,TRBJ1-5,CASSQGWANQPQHF,TGCGCCAGCAGCCAAGGCTGGGCGAATCAGCCCCAGCATTTT
TRBD1,-,TRBV7-2,TRBJ2-2,CASSLVSSLWDRGRGELFF,TGTGCCAGCAGCTTAGTATCTTCGCTTTGGGACAGGGGGCGCGGGGAGCTGTTTTTT
TRBD2,-,TRBV4-3,TRBJ2-5,CASSPRTSGETQYF,TGCGCTAGCAGCCCCCGGACTAGCGGTGAGACCCAGTACTTC
-,-,TRBV5-1,TRBJ2-4,CASSLESGAKNIQYF,TGCGCCAGCAGCTTAGAGAGCGGGGCCAAAAACATTCAGTACTTC
-,-,TRBV4-2,TRBJ1-1,CASSQNQGTNRAFF,TGTGCCAGCAGCCAAAACCAGGGTACTAATCGAGCTTTCTTT